The 26 T cell receptor beta chains presented below share a single source sample, sequenced in a study of immune heterogeneity within non-small cell lung tumors. TCR beta CDR3 amplification used multiplex PCR with 32 V and 13 J primers. Each CDR3 protein is one row after TCRdb ran MiXCR on the multiplex PCR reads. The sample lists around 30,000 distinct CDR3 sequences; about 30% were seen once. Bulk tumor gDNA, 550 to 750 ng per sample, served as the TCR template. Surgery yielded several widely spaced biopsies per primary tumor. It was patients with untreated, newly diagnosed non-small cell lung cancer who underwent curative surgery. Sequencing was done on a sample of lung tumor tissue. The source of these receptors is a man aged 35 to 55 with non-small cell lung cancer.

This clonotype was observed a few times. The J gene is TRBJ2-1, the V gene TRBV3-1; TRBD2 is a possible D gene (5 bases). The CDR3 has 15 amino acids. Trimming removed 4 bases from V and 0 bases from J, with 10 bases in between. Germline V gene lookup returns CDR1 LGHDT and CDR2 YNNKEL (reference sequence). The CDR3: CASSPTSGSYNEQFF. The CDR3 DNA reads TGTGCCAGCAGCCCCACGAGCGGCTCCTACAATGAGCAGTTCTTC.

The chain combines TRBV29-1 with TRBJ2-3, with D perhaps matching TRBD2 (6 bases). From germline, CDR1 is SQVTM and CDR2 ANQGSEA. V gave up 7 bases and J gave up 5 bases, with 13 bases separating them. This CDR3 has 12 residues. CDR3 DNA: TGCAGCGGGGCGGGGAGTAAAGATACGCAGTATTTT. Its translation: CSGAGSKDTQYF.

This clonotype was detected only a few times. The chain recombines TRBV5-1 with TRBJ2-3; no reliable D call. The ends were cut back, 3 bases at V and 0 bases at J, with 14 bases in the middle. CDR1 is SGHRS, CDR2 YFSETQ, per germline. This CDR3 is 16 amino acids long. CDR3 nucleotides: TGCGCCAGCAGCTCCTTCGGGCGTGGGAGCACAGATACGCAGTATTTT. Its translation: CASSSFGRGSTDTQYF. Full variable domain (rest looked up from reference TRBV5-1 and TRBJ2-3): KAGVTQTPRYLIKTRGQQVTLSCSPISGHRSVSWYQQTPGQGLQFLFEYFSETQRNKGNFPGRFSGRQFSNSRSEMNVSTLELGDSALYLCASSSFGRGSTDTQYFGPGTRLTVL.

V gene TRBV3-1 combines with J gene TRBJ1-5; D is ambiguous. Germline assignment: CDR1 LGHDT and CDR2 YNNKEL (reference sequence). The V and J ends lost 1 base and 3 bases respectively, with 13 bases between them. This CDR3 comprises 16 residues. CDR3: CASSQGELLLNQPQHF. The CDR3 DNA is TGTGCCAGCAGCCAAGGAGAACTCCTCCTCAATCAGCCCCAGCATTTT.

The sample holds many counts of this clonotype. The rearrangement joins TRBV4-1 to TRBJ2-2; the match to TRBD1 covers 9 bases. J lost 1 base, V lost 7 bases, and 7 bases had no gene match. CDR1 and CDR2 (germline): MGHRA, YSYEKL. The CDR3 extends over 16 amino acids. The CDR3 loop is CASKGAGQGNTGELFF. The CDR3 DNA reads TGCGCCAGCAAGGGGGCGGGACAGGGGAACACCGGGGAGCTGTTTTTT.

By sample share, this clonotype is medium-sized. The rearrangement joins TRBV20-1 to TRBJ1-2; D not certain. Per the germline V gene, CDR1 is DFQATT and CDR2 is SNEGSKA (reference sequence). The CDR3 is made up of 12 amino acids. Trimming took off 2 bases at V and 4 bases at J, with 8 bases between the two ends. The CDR3 protein is CSARNRGYGYTF. CDR3 nucleotide sequence: TGCAGTGCTAGAAACCGGGGCTATGGCTACACCTTC.

As for this clonotype: Mismatch with germline at one junction end may stem from a read error. The chain uses TRBV7-3 and TRBJ1-1, with 7 bases identical to TRBD1. Looked up from germline, CDR1 is SGHTA and CDR2 is FQGTGA. The CDR3 length is 15 residues. CDR3 sequence (DNA): TGTGCCAGCAGCTTAACGGGAGGGGGCGGGGGAGGAGCTCTCTTT. Its translation is CASSLTGGGGGGALF.

The CDR3 DNA follows: TGCAGCGTTGCAAGGACAGGGCCCTACAATGAGCAGTTCTTC. It is translated as CSVARTGPYNEQFF. The V gene is TRBV29-1, the J gene TRBJ2-1; the match to TRBD1 covers 8 bases. The CDR3 spans 14 residues. The V gene end was trimmed by 4 bases and the J gene end by 2 bases; junction bases not matched to a gene: 4. Germline CDR1 and CDR2: SQVTM and ANQGSEA.

This clonotype has a count of ten or more. V gene TRBV19 combines with J gene TRBJ1-2; maybe TRBD1 (6 bases). The germline gives CDR1 LNHDA, CDR2 SQIVND (reference sequence). Trimming took 7 bases from V and 7 from J, leaving 19 bases between them. The CDR3 sequence is 14 residues long. CDR3 in amino acids: CASTPGMGAPGYTF. The CDR3 DNA is TGTGCCAGTACCCCCGGGATGGGGGCGCCTGGCTACACCTTC. Full variable domain (remainder filled in from reference TRBV19 and TRBJ1-2): DGGITQSPKYLFRKEGQNVTLSCEQNLNHDAMYWYRQDPGQGLRLIYYSQIVNDFQKGDIAEGYSVSREKKESFPLTVTSAQKNPTAFYLCASTPGMGAPGYTFGSGTRLTVV.

This clonotype was detected many times. The chain carries TRBV2 and TRBJ2-7; no firm D call. The CDR3 contains 10 residues. Germline V gene sequence: CDR1 SNHLY, CDR2 FYNNEI. CDR3 nucleotide sequence: TGTGGACGAAACGGCCACGAGCAGTACTTC. It is translated as CGRNGHEQYF.

This clonotype was picked up many times. This chain connects TRBV5-1 to TRBJ2-7; TRBD2 matches 7 bases. From germline, CDR1 is SGHRS and CDR2 YFSETQ. V lost 2 bases, J lost 5 bases, and 4 bases stayed unmatched. The CDR3 runs 13 residues. The CDR3 is CASSFGTINEQYF. CDR3 coding DNA: TGCGCCAGCAGCTTCGGGACTATCAACGAGCAGTACTTC.

This clonotype came up many times. The chain recombines TRBV10-3 with TRBJ2-7; D uncertain. V lost 0 bases to trimming and J lost 0 bases, with 6 bases between them. CDR1 and CDR2 (germline): ENHRY, SYGVKD. The CDR3 totals 14 residues. CDR3 nucleotide sequence: TGTGCCATCAGTGAGTCTCTAGACTCCTACGAGCAGTACTTC. Translation gives CAISESLDSYEQYF.

This clonotype came up a few times. J is TRBJ2-3 and V is TRBV7-9; tentatively, D is TRBD1 or TRBD2 (5 bases each). This CDR3 region has 12 residues. V was trimmed by 1 base and J by 8 bases, leaving 7 bases between them. Germline values: CDR1 SEHNR, CDR2 FQNEAQ (reference sequence). The CDR3 spells CASSLGDGTQYF. DNA for the CDR3: TGTGCCAGCAGCTTAGGGGACGGTACGCAGTATTTT.

A single count supports this clonotype. The rearrangement uses TRBV6-2 or TRBV6-3 and TRBJ1-4; D is unclear. The CDR3 loop spans 14 amino acids. Germline V gene data show CDR1 as MNHEY and CDR2 as SVGEGT. Trimming stripped 6 bases from V and 5 bases from J, with 13 bases between. CDR3 coding DNA: TGTGCCAGCAGGAGACTTGGCCAGAATGAAAAACTGTTTTTT. Translation gives CASRRLGQNEKLFF.

Ten or more counts support this clonotype. The chain combines TRBV4-2 with TRBJ1-2; TRBD1 is a possible D gene (6 bases). The CDR3 consists of 15 residues. The germline gives CDR1 LGHNA, CDR2 YNFKEQ. Between the trimmed V and J ends, which lost 3 bases and 0 bases, there was a span of 11 bases. CDR3 sequence (DNA): TGTGCCAGCAGCCACCCAGGGGAAGCTAACTATGGCTACACCTTC. Its translation: CASSHPGEANYGYTF.

V is TRBV19 and J is TRBJ2-2; 8 nucleotides agree with TRBD2. Trimming cost V 2 bases and J 4 bases; bases outside gene matches: 6. The CDR3 runs to 16 residues. Germline V gene data show CDR1 as LNHDA and CDR2 as SQIVND (reference sequence). CDR3: CASSIYREGRTGELFF. As DNA, the CDR3 is TGTGCCAGTAGTATATACCGGGAGGGCCGCACCGGGGAGCTGTTTTTT. The full variable domain, its missing parts supplied by reference TRBV19 and TRBJ2-2, is DGGITQSPKYLFRKEGQNVTLSCEQNLNHDAMYWYRQDPGQGLRLIYYSQIVNDFQKGDIAEGYSVSREKKESFPLTVTSAQKNPTAFYLCASSIYREGRTGELFFGEGSRLTVL.

This clonotype came up many times. The genes are TRBV11-3 and TRBJ1-2; TRBD1 is a possible D gene (5 bases). The CDR3 spans 12 residues. Germline CDR1 SGHNT, CDR2 YENEEA. V was pared by 5 bases and J by 5 bases, with 9 bases between. The CDR3 DNA is TGTGCCAGCAGCGGCGACAGATATGGCTACACCTTC. Amino acid sequence: CASSGDRYGYTF.

There are a few counts of this clonotype. This chain's CDR3 is CASSLRGGSLAKNIQYF. As DNA, the CDR3 is TGTGCCAGCAGCTTAAGGGGTGGGAGCCTAGCCAAAAACATTCAGTACTTC. The chain has TRBV11-3 and TRBJ2-4; D may match TRBD1 or TRBD2 (5 bases each). Trimming removed 2 bases from V and 0 bases from J, with 14 bases in between. CDR1 and CDR2 (germline): SGHNT, YENEEA. There are 17 residues in the CDR3.

CDR3 nucleotide sequence: TGTGCCAGCAGCCCTCCGGGACAGGGTTATGGCTACACCTTC. This sequence encodes CASSPPGQGYGYTF. The chain recombines TRBV3-1 with TRBJ1-2; 9 nucleotides match TRBD1. Losses at the gene ends were 4 bases for V and 5 bases for J; bases not matched to a gene: 5. The CDR3 spans 14 residues. Looked up from germline, CDR1 is LGHDT and CDR2 is YNNKEL (reference sequence). Drawing the rest from reference TRBV3-1 and TRBJ1-2, the complete variable domain is DTAVSQTPKYLVTQMGNDKSIKCEQNLGHDTMYWYKQDSKKFLKIMFSYNNKELIINETVPNRFSPKSPDKAHLNLHINSLELGDSAVYFCASSPPGQGYGYTFGSGTRLTVV.

Of note for this clonotype: Mismatch with germline at one junction end may stem from a read error. This chain links TRBV3-1 with TRBJ1-2, with D perhaps matching TRBD1 (5 bases). The CDR3 spans 15 residues. Looked up from germline, CDR1 is LGHDT and CDR2 is YNNKEL (reference sequence). The CDR3 DNA is TGTGCCAGCAGCTCTCTCGCGGGGCATTTCTATGGCCACACCTTC. Its protein is CASSSLAGHFYGHTF.

In its sample, this clonotype was seen many times. The gene calls are TRBV19 and TRBJ1-1; 10 bases map to TRBD1. The V gene end was trimmed by 1 base and the J gene end by 3 bases; junction bases not matched to a gene: 8. The CDR3 covers 17 residues. Germline lookup yields CDR1 LNHDA and CDR2 SQIVND (reference sequence). The CDR3 loop is CASSIGQGAGRDTEAFF. The CDR3 nucleotides read TGTGCCAGTAGTATAGGACAGGGGGCAGGAAGGGACACTGAAGCTTTCTTT. The variable domain in full, with the rest retrieved from reference TRBV19 and TRBJ1-1, is DGGITQSPKYLFRKEGQNVTLSCEQNLNHDAMYWYRQDPGQGLRLIYYSQIVNDFQKGDIAEGYSVSREKKESFPLTVTSAQKNPTAFYLCASSIGQGAGRDTEAFFGQGTRLTVV.

The chain has TRBV5-4 and TRBJ2-3; D unresolved. Germline V gene sequence: CDR1 SGHNT, CDR2 YYREEE (reference sequence). There are 13 residues in the CDR3. V was pared by 4 bases and J by 2 bases, with 8 bases between. The CDR3 reads CASSTELTDTQYF. In DNA, the CDR3 is TGTGCCAGCAGCACAGAGCTCACAGATACGCAGTATTTT.

The chain combines TRBV25-1 with TRBJ2-1, with TRBD2 matching 14 bases. The CDR3 has 15 amino acids. Trimming at V came to 8 bases and at J to 3 bases, leaving 3 bases not matched to a gene. From germline, CDR1 is MGHDK and CDR2 SYGVNS. CDR3 DNA sequence: TGTGCCAGCGCCGGGACTAGCGGGAGCTACAATGAGCAGTTCTTC. Amino acids: CASAGTSGSYNEQFF. Using reference TRBV25-1 and TRBJ2-1 for the parts outside the CDR3, the full variable domain is EADIYQTPRYLVIGTGKKITLECSQTMGHDKMYWYQQDPGMELHLIHYSYGVNSTEKGDLSSESTVSRIRTEHFPLTLESARPSHTSQYLCASAGTSGSYNEQFFGPGTRLTVL.

This clonotype has at least ten counts. V and J are TRBV12-3 or TRBV12-4 and TRBJ2-2; D unresolved. CDR3 size: 14 residues. Trimming removed 0 bases from V and 3 bases from J, with 5 bases in between. CDR3 bases: TGTGCCAGCAGTTTAGCTAGCTACACCGGGGAGCTGTTTTTT. It translates to CASSLASYTGELFF.

This clonotype was seen at least ten times. The rearrangement links TRBV12-3 or TRBV12-4 to TRBJ2-7; the match to TRBD2 covers 10 bases. Trimming took 6 bases from V and 4 from J; bases not matched to a gene: 12. CDR3 length: 16 residues. CDR3 loop: CASSLLAGERGYEQYF. In nucleotides, the CDR3 is TGTGCCAGCAGCCTCCTAGCGGGAGAAAGGGGGTACGAGCAGTACTTC.

The chain joins TRBV20-1 to TRBJ1-3; no definite D call. With 4 bases removed from V and 0 bases from J, the gap between germline ends came to 16 bases. This CDR3 region has 16 residues. CDR1 is DFQATT, CDR2 SNEGSKA, per germline (reference sequence). This CDR3 is CSATDPGRHSGNTIYF. The CDR3 DNA is TGCAGTGCTACAGACCCTGGACGGCACTCTGGAAACACCATATATTTT.